This is a list of T cell receptor beta chains from one sample in a study of cytomegalovirus exposure and HLA in healthy donors. Data came from immunoSEQ multiplex PCR; TCRdb stores just in-frame clones and leaves some out. The data contain about 210,000 clones, roughly four fifths of them seen just once; the ten biggest clones take up roughly a tenth. Sequenced: PBMCs. Source of these receptors: a woman aged 50 to 65 in good health and CMV-seropositive. Both conserved end residues are trimmed from each CDR3. Not all rows give a size; the values are once, few, many and, for expanded clones, a class.

J gene,V gene,clone size,CDR3 protein
TRBJ1-1,TRBV5-4,few,ASSQDRDTEAF
TRBJ1-6,TRBV6-5,.,ASSWAMSLYNSPLH
TRBJ1-1,TRBV10-3,.,AIRDLGGGGAEAF
TRBJ2-5,TRBV7-3,.,ASRYGKRGGANGETQY
TRBJ2-3,TRBV19,.,ASSPPRLAGGTDTQY
TRBJ1-1,TRBV5-4,.,ASSLTKENTEAF
TRBJ1-4,TRBV5-4,.,ASAGGGGEKLF
TRBJ1-4,TRBV7-9,.,ASSLGTGLINEKLF
TRBJ2-1,TRBV5-1,.,ASSLELGGIPGGEYSYEQF
TRBJ2-7,TRBV4-1,.,ASSLPGQGDYEQY
TRBJ2-7,TRBV6-5,once,ASKGGDRPSYEQY
TRBJ2-5,TRBV5-4,few,ASSLLTAKETQY
TRBJ1-6,TRBV7-2,.,ASSLSGSAYDSPLH
TRBJ2-1,TRBV10-3,.,AISSAGVRNNEQF
TRBJ2-2,TRBV7-9,.,ASGRSGGPGELF
TRBJ2-7,TRBV18,.,ASSPTGTGGNEQY
TRBJ1-6,TRBV6-5,.,ASSYSPGGGSPLH
TRBJ2-2,TRBV5-1,.,ASSFDRALNTGELF
TRBJ1-1,TRBV7-8,.,ASQPDFTGTGTEAF
TRBJ1-1,TRBV10-3,.,ANRGQGTEAF
TRBJ1-6,TRBV19,.,ASTPGQGVSPLH
TRBJ2-3,TRBV5-1,.,ASSTHGGAGVTQY
TRBJ2-2,TRBV30,.,AWSVFWGRNTGELF
TRBJ1-1,TRBV7-9,.,SSSLGPRTEAF
TRBJ1-1,TRBV6-5,.,ASTSGGVSLTEAF
TRBJ1-1,TRBV6-5,.,ASSYAGAGRDTEAF